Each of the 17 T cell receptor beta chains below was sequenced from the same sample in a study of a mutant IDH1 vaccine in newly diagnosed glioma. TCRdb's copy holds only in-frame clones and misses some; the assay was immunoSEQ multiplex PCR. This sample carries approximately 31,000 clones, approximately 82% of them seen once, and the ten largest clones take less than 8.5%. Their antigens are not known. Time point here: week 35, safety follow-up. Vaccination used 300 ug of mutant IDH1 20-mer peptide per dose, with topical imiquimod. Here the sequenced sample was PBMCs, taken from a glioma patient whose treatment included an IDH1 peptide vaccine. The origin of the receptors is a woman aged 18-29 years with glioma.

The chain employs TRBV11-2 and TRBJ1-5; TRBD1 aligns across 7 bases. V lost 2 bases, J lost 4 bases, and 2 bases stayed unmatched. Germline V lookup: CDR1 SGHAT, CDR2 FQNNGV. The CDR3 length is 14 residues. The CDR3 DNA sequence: TGTGCCAGCAGCTTAACAGGGGAAAATCAGCCCCAGCATTTT. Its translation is CASSLTGENQPQHF.

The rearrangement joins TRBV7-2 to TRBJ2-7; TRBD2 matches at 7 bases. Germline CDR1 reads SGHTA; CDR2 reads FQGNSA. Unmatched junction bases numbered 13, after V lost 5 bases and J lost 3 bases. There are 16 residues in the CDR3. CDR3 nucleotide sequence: TGTGCCAGCAGCCCCATGGGAGGGGCTGTAAGCTACGAGCAGTACTTC. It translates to CASSPMGGAVSYEQYF.

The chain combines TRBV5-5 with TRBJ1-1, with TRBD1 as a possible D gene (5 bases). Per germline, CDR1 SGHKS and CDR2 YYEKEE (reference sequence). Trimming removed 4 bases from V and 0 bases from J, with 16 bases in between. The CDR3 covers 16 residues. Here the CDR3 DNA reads TGTGCCAGCAGCCCAACAGGAGTTAGGGTGAACACTGAAGCTTTCTTT. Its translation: CASSPTGVRVNTEAFF.

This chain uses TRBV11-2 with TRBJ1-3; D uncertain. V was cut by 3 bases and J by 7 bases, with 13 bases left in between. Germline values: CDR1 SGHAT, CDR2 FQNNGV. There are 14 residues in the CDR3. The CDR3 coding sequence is TGTGCCAGCAGCTTTTACGCCCGGGGTAACACCATATATTTT. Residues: CASSFYARGNTIYF.

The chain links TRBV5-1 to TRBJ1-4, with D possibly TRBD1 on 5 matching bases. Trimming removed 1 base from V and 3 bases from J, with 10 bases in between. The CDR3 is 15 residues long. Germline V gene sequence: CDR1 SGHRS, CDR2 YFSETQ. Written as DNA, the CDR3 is TGCGCCAGCAGCTTGTGGGTGGGACCTAATGAAAAACTGTTTTTT. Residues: CASSLWVGPNEKLFF.

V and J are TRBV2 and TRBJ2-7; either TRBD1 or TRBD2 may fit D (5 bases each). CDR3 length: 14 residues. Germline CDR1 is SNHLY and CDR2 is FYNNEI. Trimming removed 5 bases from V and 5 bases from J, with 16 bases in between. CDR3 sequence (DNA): TGTGCCAGCAGTCCGTTCAGGAGAGGGGACGAGCAGTACTTC. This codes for CASSPFRRGDEQYF.

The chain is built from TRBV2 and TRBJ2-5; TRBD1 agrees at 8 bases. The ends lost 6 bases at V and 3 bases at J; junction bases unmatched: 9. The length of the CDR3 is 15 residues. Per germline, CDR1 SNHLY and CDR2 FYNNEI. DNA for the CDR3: TGTGCCAGCAGGGGGATTCAGGGGGCGGAAGAGACCCAGTACTTC. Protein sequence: CASRGIQGAEETQYF.

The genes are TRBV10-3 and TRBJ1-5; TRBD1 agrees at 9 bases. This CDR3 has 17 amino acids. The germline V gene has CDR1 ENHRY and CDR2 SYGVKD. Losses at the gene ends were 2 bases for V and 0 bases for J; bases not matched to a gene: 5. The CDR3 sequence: CAISEGGQGFSNQPQHF. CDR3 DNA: TGTGCCATCAGTGAGGGGGGACAGGGATTTAGCAATCAGCCCCAGCATTTT.

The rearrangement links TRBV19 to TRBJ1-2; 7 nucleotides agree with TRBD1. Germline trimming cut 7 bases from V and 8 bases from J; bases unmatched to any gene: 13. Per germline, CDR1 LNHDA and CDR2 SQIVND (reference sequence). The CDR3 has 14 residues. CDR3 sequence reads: CASIGADRIRGYTF. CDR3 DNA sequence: TGTGCCAGTATCGGAGCGGACAGGATCAGGGGCTACACCTTC.

DNA for the CDR3: TGTGCCAGCAGCTTGTGGCCAGTTGAGACCCAGTACTTC. It translates to CASSLWPVETQYF. The V gene is TRBV5-6, the J gene TRBJ2-5, with D unresolved. V was clipped by 1 base and J by 5 bases, with 9 bases between them. From germline, CDR1 is SGHDT and CDR2 YYEEEE. This CDR3 has 13 residues.

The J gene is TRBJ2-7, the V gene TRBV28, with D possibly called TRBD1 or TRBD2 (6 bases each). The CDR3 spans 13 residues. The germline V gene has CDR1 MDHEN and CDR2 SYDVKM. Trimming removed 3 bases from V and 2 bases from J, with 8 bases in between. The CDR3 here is CASSLGGPYEQYF. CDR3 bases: TGTGCCAGCAGTTTGGGGGGCCCCTACGAGCAGTACTTC.

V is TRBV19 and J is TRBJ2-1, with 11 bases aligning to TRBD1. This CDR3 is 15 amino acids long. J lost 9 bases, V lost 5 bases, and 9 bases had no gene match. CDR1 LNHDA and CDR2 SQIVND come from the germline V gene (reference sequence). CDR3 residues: CASSDPGQGVGEQFF. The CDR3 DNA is TGTGCCAGTAGTGATCCGGGACAGGGGGTAGGTGAGCAGTTCTTC.

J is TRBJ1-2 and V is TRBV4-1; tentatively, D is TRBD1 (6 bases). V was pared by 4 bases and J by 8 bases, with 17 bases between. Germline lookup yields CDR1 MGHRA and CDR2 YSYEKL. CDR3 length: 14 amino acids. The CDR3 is CASSLTGGASGYTF. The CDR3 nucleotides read TGCGCCAGCAGCCTTACTGGGGGGGCGTCCGGCTACACCTTC.

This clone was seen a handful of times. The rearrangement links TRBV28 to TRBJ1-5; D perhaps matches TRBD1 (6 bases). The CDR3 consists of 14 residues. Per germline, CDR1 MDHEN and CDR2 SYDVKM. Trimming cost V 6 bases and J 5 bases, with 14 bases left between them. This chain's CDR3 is CASRPGQFYQPQHF. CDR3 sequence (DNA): TGTGCCAGCAGGCCCGGACAGTTTTATCAGCCCCAGCATTTT.

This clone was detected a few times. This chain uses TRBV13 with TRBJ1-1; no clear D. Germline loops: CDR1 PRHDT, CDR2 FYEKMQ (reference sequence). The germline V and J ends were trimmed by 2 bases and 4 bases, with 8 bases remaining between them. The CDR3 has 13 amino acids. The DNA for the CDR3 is TGTGCCAGCAGCTTAACCCGAGTCACTGAAGCTTTCTTT. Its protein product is CASSLTRVTEAFF.

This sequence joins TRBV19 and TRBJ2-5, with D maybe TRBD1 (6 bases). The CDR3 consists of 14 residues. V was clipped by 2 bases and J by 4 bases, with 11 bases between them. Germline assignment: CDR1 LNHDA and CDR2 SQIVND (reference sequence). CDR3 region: CASSIPGHRETQYF. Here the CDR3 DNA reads TGTGCCAGTAGTATACCGGGACACCGAGAGACCCAGTACTTC. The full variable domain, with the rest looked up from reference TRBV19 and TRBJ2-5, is DGGITQSPKYLFRKEGQNVTLSCEQNLNHDAMYWYRQDPGQGLRLIYYSQIVNDFQKGDIAEGYSVSREKKESFPLTVTSAQKNPTAFYLCASSIPGHRETQYFGPGTRLLVL.

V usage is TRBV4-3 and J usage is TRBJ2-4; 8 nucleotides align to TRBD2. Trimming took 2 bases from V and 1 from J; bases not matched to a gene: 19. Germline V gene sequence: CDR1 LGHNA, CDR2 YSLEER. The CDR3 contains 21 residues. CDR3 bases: TGCGCCAGCAGCCAATTTGGGGGGGAGCGGGAGCGATCCCGGGCCAAAAACATTCAGTACTTC. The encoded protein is CASSQFGGERERSRAKNIQYF.